This TCR beta chain was recovered during a study of blood T cell repertoires in COVID-19. CDR3 length: 15 amino acids. The V gene lost 1 base and the J gene lost 3 bases, with 11 bases spanning the gap. CDR1 is SGHRS and CDR2 is YFSETQ in the germline V gene. Membership in each cohort depended on participant-reported clinical history. Libraries were prepared by immunoSEQ multiplex PCR; TCRdb keeps only in-frame clonotypes and omits some of them. The data show approximately 230,000 clones, almost 90% seen once. This TCR was recovered from a woman aged 45-65 years with acute COVID-19. V is TRBV5-1 and J is TRBJ1-5; D remains unclear. Input material: PBMCs or T cells enriched from blood (not recorded which). In nucleotides, the CDR3 is TGCGCCAGCAGCTTGAGTCCCGGGGACAATCAGCCCCAGCATTTT. Translation: CASSLSPGDNQPQHF.